These T cell receptor beta chains were read from a single sample in a study of T cells in Graves' hyperthyroidism and ophthalmopathy. MiXCR, applied by TCRdb to the multiplex PCR reads, yields one record per CDR3 protein. The sample holds about 520,000 distinct CDR3 sequences, around a quarter seen once. The sample taken for sequencing was blood. All receptors derive from a woman aged 30 to 39 with Graves' ophthalmopathy. The CDR3 runs from the conserved cysteine through the conserved F or W. The order of the fields is clone size, J gene, V gene, D gene, CDR3 protein, CDR3 DNA. D genes are given only for firm matches. Rows may omit the clone size; those that give it use once, few, many or a size class.

clone size: few
J gene: TRBJ1-1
V gene: TRBV19
D gene: TRBD1
CDR3 protein: CASSTTRTGNTEAFF
CDR3 DNA: TGTGCCAGTAGTACAACCCGGACAGGCAACACTGAAGCTTTCTTT

clone size: many
J gene: TRBJ1-1
V gene: TRBV5-1
D gene: TRBD1
CDR3 protein: CASSWGGTGYVGTEAFF
CDR3 DNA: TGCGCCAGCAGCTGGGGGGGGACAGGGTATGTCGGGACTGAAGCTTTCTTT

clone size: once
J gene: TRBJ1-1
V gene: TRBV30
D gene: TRBD1
CDR3 protein: CAWKSGGLGEAFF
CDR3 DNA: TGTGCCTGGAAATCAGGGGGATTGGGCGAAGCTTTCTTT

clone size: once
J gene: TRBJ2-7
V gene: TRBV5-1
D gene: TRBD1
CDR3 protein: CASSRGQSSYEQYF
CDR3 DNA: TGCGCCAGCAGCCGGGGACAGTCTTCCTACGAGCAGTACTTC

clone size: many
J gene: TRBJ2-5
V gene: TRBV27
D gene: TRBD1
CDR3 protein: CASMSGQGAETQYF
CDR3 DNA: TGTGCCAGCATGTCCGGACAGGGGGCCGAGACCCAGTACTTC

clone size: .
J gene: TRBJ1-2
V gene: TRBV12-3/TRBV12-4
D gene: TRBD1
CDR3 protein: CASSGSQGAVYGYTF
CDR3 DNA: TGTGCCAGCAGCGGTTCCCAGGGGGCTGTTTATGGCTACACCTTC

clone size: many
J gene: TRBJ1-1
V gene: TRBV24-1
D gene: .
CDR3 protein: CATSDGTSNTEAFF
CDR3 DNA: TGTGCCACCAGTGACGGGACATCCAACACTGAAGCTTTCTTT

clone size: .
J gene: TRBJ1-1
V gene: TRBV6-1
D gene: .
CDR3 protein: CASSENLLGPEAFF
CDR3 DNA: TGTGCCAGCAGTGAAAACTTGCTCGGACCTGAAGCTTTCTTT

clone size: few
J gene: TRBJ1-5
V gene: TRBV6-2/TRBV6-3
D gene: TRBD1
CDR3 protein: CASSSGTGSSDGNQPQHF
CDR3 DNA: TGTGCCAGCTCCTCCGGGACAGGGTCCTCTGATGGCAATCAGCCCCAGCATTTT

clone size: .
J gene: TRBJ2-2
V gene: TRBV6-1
D gene: .
CDR3 protein: CASPPSVNTGELFF
CDR3 DNA: TGTGCCAGCCCCCCTAGCGTGAACACCGGGGAGCTGTTTTTT

clone size: many
J gene: TRBJ1-1
V gene: TRBV5-1
D gene: .
CDR3 protein: CASKGGVGNTEAFF
CDR3 DNA: TGCGCCAGCAAAGGGGGGGTAGGGAACACTGAAGCTTTCTTT

clone size: many
J gene: TRBJ1-5
V gene: TRBV7-8
D gene: .
CDR3 protein: CASSSLLGVIDQPQHF
CDR3 DNA: TGTGCCAGCAGCTCATTATTGGGGGTGATAGATCAGCCCCAGCATTTT

clone size: many
J gene: TRBJ2-6
V gene: TRBV5-1
D gene: .
CDR3 protein: CASSYLGPGANVLTF
CDR3 DNA: TGCGCCAGCAGCTACTTAGGCCCAGGGGCCAACGTCCTGACTTTC

clone size: many
J gene: TRBJ1-2
V gene: TRBV20-1
D gene: TRBD1
CDR3 protein: CSAWTGDGYTF
CDR3 DNA: TGCAGTGCATGGACAGGGGACGGCTACACCTTC

clone size: .
J gene: TRBJ2-2
V gene: TRBV6-4
D gene: .
CDR3 protein: CASSTRGTELFF
CDR3 DNA: TGTGCCAGCAGTACTAGGGGTACGGAGCTGTTTTTT

clone size: many
J gene: TRBJ2-2
V gene: TRBV12-3/TRBV12-4
D gene: TRBD1
CDR3 protein: CASSSSGTGEVGELFF
CDR3 DNA: TGTGCCAGCAGTTCGTCCGGGACAGGGGAGGTCGGGGAGCTGTTTTTT

clone size: .
J gene: TRBJ1-1
V gene: TRBV10-3
D gene: .
CDR3 protein: CAISDGPMNTESFF
CDR3 DNA: TGTGCCATCAGTGATGGACCGATGAACACTGAATCTTTCTTT

clone size: .
J gene: TRBJ1-3
V gene: TRBV12-3/TRBV12-4
D gene: .
CDR3 protein: CASKTLGNTIYF
CDR3 DNA: TGTGCCAGCAAAACCCTCGGAAACACCATATATTTT

clone size: .
J gene: TRBJ2-7
V gene: TRBV7-2
D gene: .
CDR3 protein: CAISYGYEQYF
CDR3 DNA: TGTGCCATCAGCTATGGTTACGAGCAGTACTTC

clone size: many
J gene: TRBJ1-1
V gene: TRBV6-2/TRBV6-3
D gene: .
CDR3 protein: CASTSRAGVNAFF
CDR3 DNA: TGTGCCAGCACCTCAAGAGCGGGCGTTAACGCTTTCTTT

clone size: many
J gene: TRBJ1-1
V gene: TRBV2
D gene: .
CDR3 protein: CASSGWRTGTEAFF
CDR3 DNA: TGTGCCAGCAGTGGTTGGCGGACGGGCACTGAAGCTTTCTTT

clone size: many
J gene: TRBJ2-5
V gene: TRBV7-3
D gene: .
CDR3 protein: CASSAPGTRETQYF
CDR3 DNA: TGTGCCAGCAGCGCCCCCGGGACGAGAGAGACCCAGTACTTC

clone size: many
J gene: TRBJ2-5
V gene: TRBV7-9
D gene: .
CDR3 protein: CASSFQQETQYF
CDR3 DNA: TGTGCCAGCAGCTTCCAACAAGAGACCCAGTACTTC

clone size: many
J gene: TRBJ2-5
V gene: TRBV3-1
D gene: TRBD2
CDR3 protein: CASSQGIRTSGGETQYF
CDR3 DNA: TGTGCCAGCAGCCAAGGCATACGGACTAGCGGGGGGGAGACCCAGTACTTC

clone size: .
J gene: TRBJ1-5
V gene: TRBV5-1
D gene: TRBD1
CDR3 protein: CASRPTGTGNQPQHF
CDR3 DNA: TGCGCCAGCCGACCGACCGGGACAGGGAATCAGCCCCAGCATTTT

clone size: .
J gene: TRBJ2-5
V gene: TRBV20-1
D gene: TRBD2
CDR3 protein: CSATTSRETQYF
CDR3 DNA: TGCAGTGCTACGACTAGCCGAGAGACCCAGTACTTC

clone size: many
J gene: TRBJ1-1
V gene: TRBV5-1
D gene: TRBD1
CDR3 protein: CASSLAPTGANTEAFF
CDR3 DNA: TGCGCCAGCAGCTTGGCCCCCACAGGGGCGAACACTGAAGCTTTCTTT

clone size: many
J gene: TRBJ2-5
V gene: TRBV20-1
D gene: TRBD2
CDR3 protein: CSARELAELGQIFQETQYF
CDR3 DNA: TGCAGTGCGAGAGAGCTAGCGGAGTTAGGCCAAATCTTCCAAGAGACCCAGTACTTC

clone size: few
J gene: TRBJ2-7
V gene: TRBV20-1
D gene: .
CDR3 protein: CSARDPRDYEQYF
CDR3 DNA: TGCAGTGCTCGCGACCCGCGGGACTACGAGCAGTACTTC

clone size: .
J gene: TRBJ2-5
V gene: TRBV6-5
D gene: .
CDR3 protein: CASSYSQQETQYF
CDR3 DNA: TGTGCCAGCAGTTACAGCCAGCAAGAGACCCAGTACTTC

clone size: many
J gene: TRBJ1-2
V gene: TRBV11-1
D gene: .
CDR3 protein: CASSFQSGHNYGYTF
CDR3 DNA: TGTGCCAGCAGCTTCCAGTCGGGACACAACTATGGCTACACCTTC

clone size: .
J gene: TRBJ2-7
V gene: TRBV27
D gene: TRBD2
CDR3 protein: CASISGADPYEQYF
CDR3 DNA: TGTGCCAGCATTAGCGGGGCGGACCCCTACGAGCAGTACTTC

clone size: many
J gene: TRBJ2-3
V gene: TRBV4-1
D gene: .
CDR3 protein: CASSQAQGGTDTQYF
CDR3 DNA: TGCGCCAGCAGCCAAGCGCAGGGAGGAACAGATACGCAGTATTTT

clone size: many
J gene: TRBJ1-2
V gene: TRBV6-5
D gene: .
CDR3 protein: CASSYAEGGGIYGYTF
CDR3 DNA: TGTGCCAGCAGTTACGCCGAGGGAGGGGGAATCTATGGCTACACCTTC

clone size: many
J gene: TRBJ1-2
V gene: TRBV20-1
D gene: .
CDR3 protein: CSARGHTYGYTF
CDR3 DNA: TGCAGTGCTAGGGGACACACTTATGGCTACACCTTC

clone size: .
J gene: TRBJ1-1
V gene: TRBV12-5
D gene: .
CDR3 protein: CASGLAPRVDTDAFF
CDR3 DNA: TGTGCTAGTGGTTTGGCCCCACGGGTGGACACTGATGCTTTCTTT

clone size: few
J gene: TRBJ2-4
V gene: TRBV7-2
D gene: .
CDR3 protein: CASSTGVPGGIQYF
CDR3 DNA: TGTGCCAGCAGCACAGGAGTTCCCGGGGGCATTCAGTACTTC

clone size: many
J gene: TRBJ1-1
V gene: TRBV20-1
D gene: .
CDR3 protein: CSALDPKPEAFF
CDR3 DNA: TGCAGTGCTCTTGACCCAAAGCCTGAAGCTTTCTTT

clone size: .
J gene: TRBJ1-2
V gene: TRBV5-1
D gene: .
CDR3 protein: CASSFGPRRQVDYGYTF
CDR3 DNA: TGCGCCAGCAGCTTCGGACCCCGGCGACAGGTTGACTATGGCTACACCTTC

clone size: many
J gene: TRBJ2-7
V gene: TRBV12-3/TRBV12-4
D gene: TRBD1
CDR3 protein: CASSPLSGQGIHEQYF
CDR3 DNA: TGTGCCAGCAGCCCGCTCTCGGGACAGGGGATCCACGAGCAGTACTTC

clone size: few
J gene: TRBJ2-2
V gene: TRBV4-3
D gene: .
CDR3 protein: CASSPSEGANTGELFF
CDR3 DNA: TGCGCCAGCAGCCCTAGCGAGGGGGCCAACACCGGGGAGCTGTTTTTT

clone size: .
J gene: TRBJ2-7
V gene: TRBV5-1
D gene: .
CDR3 protein: CASSGLQGYEQYF
CDR3 DNA: TGCGCCAGCAGCGGCCTACAGGGATACGAGCAGTACTTC

clone size: many
J gene: TRBJ1-1
V gene: TRBV6-1
D gene: TRBD1
CDR3 protein: CASSDERQGITEAFF
CDR3 DNA: TGTGCCAGCAGCGACGAACGACAGGGTATCACTGAAGCTTTCTTT

clone size: .
J gene: TRBJ1-5
V gene: TRBV12-3/TRBV12-4
D gene: TRBD1
CDR3 protein: CASSLKRGQYQPQHF
CDR3 DNA: TGTGCCAGCAGTTTAAAGAGGGGACAGTATCAGCCCCAGCATTTT

clone size: many
J gene: TRBJ2-5
V gene: TRBV7-9
D gene: .
CDR3 protein: CASSFEGFVGRETQYF
CDR3 DNA: TGTGCCAGCAGCTTTGAGGGTTTTGTGGGGCGTGAGACCCAGTACTTC

clone size: few
J gene: TRBJ2-5
V gene: TRBV11-1
D gene: .
CDR3 protein: CASRKTGFQETQYF
CDR3 DNA: TGTGCCAGCAGGAAAACGGGGTTTCAAGAGACCCAGTACTTC

clone size: .
J gene: TRBJ2-7
V gene: TRBV7-9
D gene: TRBD2
CDR3 protein: CASSSSGPPYEQYF
CDR3 DNA: TGTGCCAGCAGCTCTAGCGGGCCCCCCTACGAGCAGTACTTC

clone size: many
J gene: TRBJ2-5
V gene: TRBV25-1
D gene: .
CDR3 protein: CASSEVGQGKGETQYF
CDR3 DNA: TGTGCCAGCAGTGAAGTGGGGCAGGGTAAAGGGGAGACCCAGTACTTC

clone size: many
J gene: TRBJ2-7
V gene: TRBV6-2/TRBV6-3
D gene: .
CDR3 protein: CASSTDSPSYEQYF
CDR3 DNA: TGTGCCAGCAGTACGGACAGTCCCTCCTACGAGCAGTACTTC

clone size: many
J gene: TRBJ1-1
V gene: TRBV12-3/TRBV12-4
D gene: .
CDR3 protein: CASNPNPGTEAFF
CDR3 DNA: TGTGCCAGCAACCCGAACCCCGGTACTGAAGCTTTCTTT

clone size: few
J gene: TRBJ1-1
V gene: TRBV28
D gene: .
CDR3 protein: CASTEGGTEAFF
CDR3 DNA: TGTGCCAGCACCGAGGGGGGGACTGAAGCTTTCTTT

clone size: many
J gene: TRBJ2-7
V gene: TRBV11-1
D gene: TRBD2
CDR3 protein: CASSLVYQRGQPYEQYF
CDR3 DNA: TGTGCCAGCAGCTTAGTTTACCAGCGGGGGCAACCCTACGAGCAGTACTTC

clone size: few
J gene: TRBJ1-5
V gene: TRBV6-1
D gene: .
CDR3 protein: CASSRRGSSNQPQHF
CDR3 DNA: TGTGCCAGCAGTCGTCGGGGCTCCAGCAATCAGCCCCAGCATTTT

clone size: .
J gene: TRBJ2-5
V gene: TRBV20-1
D gene: .
CDR3 protein: CSAMTLGETQYF
CDR3 DNA: TGCAGTGCTATGACCCTTGGGGAGACCCAGTACTTC

clone size: many
J gene: TRBJ1-1
V gene: TRBV2
D gene: .
CDR3 protein: CAITGSEMNTEAFF
CDR3 DNA: TGTGCCATAACAGGGTCCGAAATGAACACTGAAGCTTTCTTT